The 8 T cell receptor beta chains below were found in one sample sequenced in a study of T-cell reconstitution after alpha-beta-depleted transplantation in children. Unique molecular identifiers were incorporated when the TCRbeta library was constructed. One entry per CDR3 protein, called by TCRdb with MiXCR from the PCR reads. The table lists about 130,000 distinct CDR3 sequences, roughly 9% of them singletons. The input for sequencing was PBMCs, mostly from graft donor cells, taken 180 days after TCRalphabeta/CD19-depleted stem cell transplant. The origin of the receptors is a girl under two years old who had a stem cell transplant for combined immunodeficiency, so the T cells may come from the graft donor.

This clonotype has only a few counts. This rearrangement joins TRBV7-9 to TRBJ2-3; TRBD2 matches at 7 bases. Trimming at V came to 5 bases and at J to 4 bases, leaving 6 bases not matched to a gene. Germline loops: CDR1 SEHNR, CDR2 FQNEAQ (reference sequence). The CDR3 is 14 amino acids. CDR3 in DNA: TGTGCCAGCAGCCCAGCGGGAACTGCAGATACGCAGTATTTT. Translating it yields CASSPAGTADTQYF.

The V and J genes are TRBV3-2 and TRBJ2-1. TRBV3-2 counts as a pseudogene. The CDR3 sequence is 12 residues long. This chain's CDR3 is CASSQTDNEQFF. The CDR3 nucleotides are TGTGCCAGCAGCCAGACGGACAATGAGCAGTTCTTC.

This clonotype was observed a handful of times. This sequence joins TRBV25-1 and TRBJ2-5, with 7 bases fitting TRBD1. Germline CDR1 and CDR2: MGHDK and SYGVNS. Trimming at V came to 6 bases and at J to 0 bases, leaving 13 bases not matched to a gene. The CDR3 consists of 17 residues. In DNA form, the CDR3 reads TGTGCCAGCAGCGAAGGTACGGGACAGAGGTACCAAGAGACCCAGTACTTC. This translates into CASSEGTGQRYQETQYF.

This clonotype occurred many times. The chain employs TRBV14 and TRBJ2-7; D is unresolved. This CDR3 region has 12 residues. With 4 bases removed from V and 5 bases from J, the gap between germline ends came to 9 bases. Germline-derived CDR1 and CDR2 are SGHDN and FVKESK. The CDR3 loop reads CASSPHNHEQYF. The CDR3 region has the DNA TGTGCCAGCAGCCCCCATAACCACGAGCAGTACTTC.

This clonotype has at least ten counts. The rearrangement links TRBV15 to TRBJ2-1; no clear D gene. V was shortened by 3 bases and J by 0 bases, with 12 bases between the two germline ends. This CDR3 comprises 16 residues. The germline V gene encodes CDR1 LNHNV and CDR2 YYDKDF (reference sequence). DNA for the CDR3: TGTGCCACCAGCAGCTCCCCTTTGAGCTCCTACAATGAGCAGTTCTTC. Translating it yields CATSSSPLSSYNEQFF.

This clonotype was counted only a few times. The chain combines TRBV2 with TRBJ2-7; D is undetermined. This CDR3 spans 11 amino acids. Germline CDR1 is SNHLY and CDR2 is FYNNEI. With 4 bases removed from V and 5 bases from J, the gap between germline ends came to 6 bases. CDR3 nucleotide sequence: TGTGCCAGCAGTGTCACGAACGAGCAGTACTTC. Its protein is CASSVTNEQYF.

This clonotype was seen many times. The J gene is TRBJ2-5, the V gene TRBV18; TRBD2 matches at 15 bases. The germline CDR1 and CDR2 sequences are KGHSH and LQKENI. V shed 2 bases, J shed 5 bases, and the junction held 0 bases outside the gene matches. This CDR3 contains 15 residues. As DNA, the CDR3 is TGTGCCAGCTCACCAGGACTAGCGGGAGGGGAGACCCAGTACTTC. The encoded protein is CASSPGLAGGETQYF.

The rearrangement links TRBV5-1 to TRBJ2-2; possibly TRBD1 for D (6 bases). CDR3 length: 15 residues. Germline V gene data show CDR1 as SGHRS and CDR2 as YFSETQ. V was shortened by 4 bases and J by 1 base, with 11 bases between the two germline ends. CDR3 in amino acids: CASSAGQLNTGELFF. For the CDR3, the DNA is TGCGCCAGCAGCGCCGGACAGTTGAACACCGGGGAGCTGTTTTTT.